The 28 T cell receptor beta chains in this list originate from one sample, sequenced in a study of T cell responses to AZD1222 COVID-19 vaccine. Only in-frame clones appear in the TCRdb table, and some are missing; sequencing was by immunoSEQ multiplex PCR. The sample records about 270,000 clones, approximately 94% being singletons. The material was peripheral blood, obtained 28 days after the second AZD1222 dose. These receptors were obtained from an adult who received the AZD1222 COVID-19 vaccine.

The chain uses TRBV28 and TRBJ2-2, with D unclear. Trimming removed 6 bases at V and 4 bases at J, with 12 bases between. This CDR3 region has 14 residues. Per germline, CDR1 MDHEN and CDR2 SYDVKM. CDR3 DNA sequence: TGTGCCAGCAGCCGCCCTGTCACCACCGGGGAGCTGTTTTTT. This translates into CASSRPVTTGELFF.

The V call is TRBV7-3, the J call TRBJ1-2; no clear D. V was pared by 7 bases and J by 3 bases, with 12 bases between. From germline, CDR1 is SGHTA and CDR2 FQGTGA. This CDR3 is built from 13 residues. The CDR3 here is CASTWSSDYGYTF. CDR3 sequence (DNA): TGTGCCAGCACCTGGTCCTCGGACTATGGCTACACCTTC.

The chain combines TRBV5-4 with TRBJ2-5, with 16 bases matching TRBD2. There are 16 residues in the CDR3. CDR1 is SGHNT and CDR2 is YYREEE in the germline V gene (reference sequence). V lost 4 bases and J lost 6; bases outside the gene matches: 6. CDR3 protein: CASSPGLAGGGQTQYF. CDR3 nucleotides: TGTGCCAGCAGCCCGGGACTAGCGGGAGGGGGCCAGACCCAGTACTTC.

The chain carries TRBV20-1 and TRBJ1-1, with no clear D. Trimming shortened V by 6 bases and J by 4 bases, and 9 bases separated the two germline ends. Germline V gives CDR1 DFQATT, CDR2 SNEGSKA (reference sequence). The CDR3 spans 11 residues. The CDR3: CSAGPTTEAFF. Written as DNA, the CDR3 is TGCAGTGCCGGGCCCACCACTGAAGCTTTCTTT.

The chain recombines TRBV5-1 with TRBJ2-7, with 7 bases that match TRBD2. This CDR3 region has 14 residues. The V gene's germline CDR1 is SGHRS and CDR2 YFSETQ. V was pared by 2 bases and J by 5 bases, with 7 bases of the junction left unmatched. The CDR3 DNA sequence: TGCGCCAGCAGCTTAAATAGCGGGCAGAACGAGCAGTACTTC. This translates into CASSLNSGQNEQYF.

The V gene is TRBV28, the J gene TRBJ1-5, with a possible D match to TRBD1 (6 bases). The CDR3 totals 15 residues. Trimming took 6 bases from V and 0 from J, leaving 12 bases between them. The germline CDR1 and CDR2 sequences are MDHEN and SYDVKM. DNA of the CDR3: TGTGCCAGCAGATTGGACAGTTATAGCAATCAGCCCCAGCATTTT. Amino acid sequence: CASRLDSYSNQPQHF.

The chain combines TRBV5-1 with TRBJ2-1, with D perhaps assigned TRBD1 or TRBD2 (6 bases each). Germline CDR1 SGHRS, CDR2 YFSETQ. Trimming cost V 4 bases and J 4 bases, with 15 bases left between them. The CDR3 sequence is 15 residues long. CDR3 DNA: TGCGCCAGCAGCAGGGGGACGGGGGCTTACAATGAGCAGTTCTTC. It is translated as CASSRGTGAYNEQFF.

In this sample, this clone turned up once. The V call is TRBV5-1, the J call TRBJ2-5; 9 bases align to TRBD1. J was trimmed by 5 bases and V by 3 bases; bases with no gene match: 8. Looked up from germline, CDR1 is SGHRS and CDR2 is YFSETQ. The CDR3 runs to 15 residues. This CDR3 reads CASSSTGTGYETQYF. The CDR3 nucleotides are TGCGCCAGCAGCTCAACCGGGACAGGGTACGAGACCCAGTACTTC.

CDR3 in amino acids: CASLSGGANTGELFF. CDR3 bases: TGTGCCAGCCTTAGCGGGGGGGCGAACACCGGGGAGCTGTTTTTT. V is TRBV2 and J is TRBJ2-2; 11 positions agree with TRBD2. After removal of 8 bases from V and 0 bases from J, the junction contained 2 bases not matched to a gene. Germline V gene lookup returns CDR1 SNHLY and CDR2 FYNNEI. There are 15 residues in the CDR3.

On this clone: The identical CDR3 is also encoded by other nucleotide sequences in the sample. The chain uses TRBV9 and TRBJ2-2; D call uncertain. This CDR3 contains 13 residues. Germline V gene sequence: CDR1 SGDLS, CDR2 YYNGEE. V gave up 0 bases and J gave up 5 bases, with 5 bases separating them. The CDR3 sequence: CASSVVGTGELFF. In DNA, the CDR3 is TGTGCCAGCAGCGTAGTGGGAACCGGGGAGCTGTTTTTT.

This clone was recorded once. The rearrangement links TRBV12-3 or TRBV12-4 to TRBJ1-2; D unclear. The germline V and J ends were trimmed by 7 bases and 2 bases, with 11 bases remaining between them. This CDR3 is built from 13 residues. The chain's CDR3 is CASKTLGNYGYTF. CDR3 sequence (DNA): TGTGCCAGCAAAACTCTGGGGAACTATGGCTACACCTTC.

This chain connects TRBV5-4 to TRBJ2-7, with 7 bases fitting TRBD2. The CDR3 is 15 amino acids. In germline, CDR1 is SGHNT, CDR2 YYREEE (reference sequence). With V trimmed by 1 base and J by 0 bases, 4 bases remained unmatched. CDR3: CASSLPQRGSYEQYF. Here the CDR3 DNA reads TGTGCCAGCAGCTTGCCGCAGCGGGGCTCCTACGAGCAGTACTTC.

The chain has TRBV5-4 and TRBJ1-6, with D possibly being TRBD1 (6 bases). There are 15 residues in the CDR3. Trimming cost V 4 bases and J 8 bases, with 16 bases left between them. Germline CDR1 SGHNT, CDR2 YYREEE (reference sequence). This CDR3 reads CASSVLGGSYSPLHF. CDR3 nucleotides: TGTGCCAGCAGCGTTCTGGGGGGCAGTTATTCACCCCTCCACTTT.

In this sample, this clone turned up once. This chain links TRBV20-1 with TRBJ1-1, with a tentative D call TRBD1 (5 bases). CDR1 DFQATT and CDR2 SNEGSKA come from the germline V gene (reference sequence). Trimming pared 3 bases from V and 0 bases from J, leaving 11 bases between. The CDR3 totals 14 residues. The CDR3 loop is CSASDSHMNTEAFF. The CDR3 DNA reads TGCAGTGCTAGTGACAGCCACATGAACACTGAAGCTTTCTTT.

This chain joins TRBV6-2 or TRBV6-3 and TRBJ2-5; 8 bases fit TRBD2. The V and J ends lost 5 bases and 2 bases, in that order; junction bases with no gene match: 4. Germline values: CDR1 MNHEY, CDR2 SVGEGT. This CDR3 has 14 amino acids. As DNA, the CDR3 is TGTGCCAGCAGTCTCGGACTAGCTCAAGAGACCCAGTACTTC. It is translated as CASSLGLAQETQYF.

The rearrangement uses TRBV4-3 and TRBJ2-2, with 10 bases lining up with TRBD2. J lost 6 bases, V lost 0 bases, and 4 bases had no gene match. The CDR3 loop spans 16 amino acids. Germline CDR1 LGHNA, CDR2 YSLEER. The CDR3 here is CASSQDPLAGAGELFF. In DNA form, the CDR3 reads TGCGCCAGCAGCCAAGACCCCCTAGCGGGAGCCGGGGAGCTGTTTTTT.

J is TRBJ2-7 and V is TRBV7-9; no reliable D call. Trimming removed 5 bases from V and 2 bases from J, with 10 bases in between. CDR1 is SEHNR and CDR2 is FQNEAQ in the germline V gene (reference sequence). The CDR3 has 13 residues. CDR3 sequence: CASSIRNAYEQYF. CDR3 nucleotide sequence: TGTGCCAGCAGCATACGGAACGCCTACGAGCAGTACTTC.

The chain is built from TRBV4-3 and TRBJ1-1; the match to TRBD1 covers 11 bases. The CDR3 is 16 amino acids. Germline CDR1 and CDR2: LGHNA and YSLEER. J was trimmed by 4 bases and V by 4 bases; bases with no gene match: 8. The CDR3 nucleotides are TGCGCCAGCAGCCGTGGACAGGGGGCGCCAGTCACTGAAGCTTTCTTT. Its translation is CASSRGQGAPVTEAFF.

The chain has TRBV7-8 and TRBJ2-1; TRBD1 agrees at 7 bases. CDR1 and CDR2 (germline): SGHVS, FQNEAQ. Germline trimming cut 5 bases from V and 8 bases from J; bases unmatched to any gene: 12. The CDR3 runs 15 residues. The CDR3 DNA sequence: TGTGCCAGCAGCCGGACAGGCGATTATCCCGATGAGCAGTTCTTC. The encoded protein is CASSRTGDYPDEQFF.

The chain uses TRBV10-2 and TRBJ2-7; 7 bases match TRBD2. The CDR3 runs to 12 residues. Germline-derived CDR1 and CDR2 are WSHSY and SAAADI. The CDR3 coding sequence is TGCGGAGCGGGGACGGGGCCCTACGAGCAGTACTTC. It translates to CGAGTGPYEQYF.

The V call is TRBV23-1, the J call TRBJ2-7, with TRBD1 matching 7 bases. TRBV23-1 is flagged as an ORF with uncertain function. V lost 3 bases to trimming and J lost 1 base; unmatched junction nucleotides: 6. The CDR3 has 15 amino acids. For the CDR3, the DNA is TGCGCCAGCAGTCAGACGGGACAGCCTTCCTACGAGCAGTACTTC. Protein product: CASSQTGQPSYEQYF.

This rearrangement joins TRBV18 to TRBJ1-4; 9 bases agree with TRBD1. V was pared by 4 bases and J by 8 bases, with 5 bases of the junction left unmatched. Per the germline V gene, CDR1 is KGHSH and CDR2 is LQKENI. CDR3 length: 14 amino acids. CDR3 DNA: TGTGCCAGCTCACGGGGACAGGGAGGAGAAAAACTGTTTTTT. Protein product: CASSRGQGGEKLFF.

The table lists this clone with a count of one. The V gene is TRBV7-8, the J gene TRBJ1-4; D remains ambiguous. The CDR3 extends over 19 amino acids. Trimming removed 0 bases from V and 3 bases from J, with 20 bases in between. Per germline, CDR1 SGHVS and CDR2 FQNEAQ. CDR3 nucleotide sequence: TGTGCCAGCAGCTTAGCGTACTTTGCCGGAGGAGCTTCTAATGAAAAACTGTTTTTT. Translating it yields CASSLAYFAGGASNEKLFF.

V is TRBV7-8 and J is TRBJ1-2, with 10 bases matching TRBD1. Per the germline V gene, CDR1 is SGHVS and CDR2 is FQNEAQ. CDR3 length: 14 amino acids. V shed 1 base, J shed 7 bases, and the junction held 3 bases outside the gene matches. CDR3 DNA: TGTGCCAGCAGCTTAGAATGGACAGGGGGTGGCTACACCTTC. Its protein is CASSLEWTGGGYTF.

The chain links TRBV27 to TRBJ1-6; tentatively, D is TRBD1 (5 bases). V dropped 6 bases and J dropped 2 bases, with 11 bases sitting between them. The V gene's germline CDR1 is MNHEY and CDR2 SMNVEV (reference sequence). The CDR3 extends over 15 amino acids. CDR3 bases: TGTGCCAGCAGAATTCAACAGGCCTATAATTCACCCCTCCACTTT. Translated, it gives CASRIQQAYNSPLHF.

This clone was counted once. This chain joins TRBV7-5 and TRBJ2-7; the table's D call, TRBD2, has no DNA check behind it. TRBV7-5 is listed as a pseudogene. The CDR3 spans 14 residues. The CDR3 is CARSQSSEHYEQYF. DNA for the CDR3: TGTGCCAGAAGCCAATCTAGCGAACACTACGAGCAGTACTTC.

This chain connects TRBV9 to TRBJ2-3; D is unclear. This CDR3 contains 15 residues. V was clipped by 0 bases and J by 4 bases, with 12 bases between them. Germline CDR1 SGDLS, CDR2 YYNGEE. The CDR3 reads CASSVGRSTADTQYF. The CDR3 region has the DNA TGTGCCAGCAGCGTAGGTAGGAGCACGGCAGATACGCAGTATTTT.

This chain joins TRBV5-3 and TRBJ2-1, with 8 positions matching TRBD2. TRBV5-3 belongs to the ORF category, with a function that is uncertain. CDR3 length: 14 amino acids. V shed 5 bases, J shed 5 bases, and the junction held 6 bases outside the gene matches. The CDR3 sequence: CARRRGVPHNEQFF. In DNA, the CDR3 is TGTGCCAGAAGGCGGGGGGTGCCACACAATGAGCAGTTCTTC.